The T cell receptor (beta chain) under discussion was sequenced for a study of CD8 T cells in Susac syndrome. Reverse transcription of about 0.45 to 1 ug RNA was carried out with random hexamers. TCRdb itself ran the immunoSEQ multiplex PCR reads through MiXCR, one entry per CDR3 protein. The profile shows some 200,000 distinct CDR3 sequences, around nine tenths of them singletons. The length of the CDR3 is 15 residues. The V gene end was trimmed by 4 bases and the J gene end by 9 bases; junction bases not matched to a gene: 11. Germline V gene lookup returns CDR1 SGHTA and CDR2 FQGNSA. The TCR comes from a human donor with Susac syndrome. The gene calls are TRBV7-2 and TRBJ2-7, with 11 bases identical to TRBD2. Sample: CD4+ T cells from PBMCs. The CDR3 DNA sequence: TGTGCCAGCAGCTCCGGGGTTCTAGCGGGGGGAATGCAGTACTTC. Protein product: CASSSGVLAGGMQYF.